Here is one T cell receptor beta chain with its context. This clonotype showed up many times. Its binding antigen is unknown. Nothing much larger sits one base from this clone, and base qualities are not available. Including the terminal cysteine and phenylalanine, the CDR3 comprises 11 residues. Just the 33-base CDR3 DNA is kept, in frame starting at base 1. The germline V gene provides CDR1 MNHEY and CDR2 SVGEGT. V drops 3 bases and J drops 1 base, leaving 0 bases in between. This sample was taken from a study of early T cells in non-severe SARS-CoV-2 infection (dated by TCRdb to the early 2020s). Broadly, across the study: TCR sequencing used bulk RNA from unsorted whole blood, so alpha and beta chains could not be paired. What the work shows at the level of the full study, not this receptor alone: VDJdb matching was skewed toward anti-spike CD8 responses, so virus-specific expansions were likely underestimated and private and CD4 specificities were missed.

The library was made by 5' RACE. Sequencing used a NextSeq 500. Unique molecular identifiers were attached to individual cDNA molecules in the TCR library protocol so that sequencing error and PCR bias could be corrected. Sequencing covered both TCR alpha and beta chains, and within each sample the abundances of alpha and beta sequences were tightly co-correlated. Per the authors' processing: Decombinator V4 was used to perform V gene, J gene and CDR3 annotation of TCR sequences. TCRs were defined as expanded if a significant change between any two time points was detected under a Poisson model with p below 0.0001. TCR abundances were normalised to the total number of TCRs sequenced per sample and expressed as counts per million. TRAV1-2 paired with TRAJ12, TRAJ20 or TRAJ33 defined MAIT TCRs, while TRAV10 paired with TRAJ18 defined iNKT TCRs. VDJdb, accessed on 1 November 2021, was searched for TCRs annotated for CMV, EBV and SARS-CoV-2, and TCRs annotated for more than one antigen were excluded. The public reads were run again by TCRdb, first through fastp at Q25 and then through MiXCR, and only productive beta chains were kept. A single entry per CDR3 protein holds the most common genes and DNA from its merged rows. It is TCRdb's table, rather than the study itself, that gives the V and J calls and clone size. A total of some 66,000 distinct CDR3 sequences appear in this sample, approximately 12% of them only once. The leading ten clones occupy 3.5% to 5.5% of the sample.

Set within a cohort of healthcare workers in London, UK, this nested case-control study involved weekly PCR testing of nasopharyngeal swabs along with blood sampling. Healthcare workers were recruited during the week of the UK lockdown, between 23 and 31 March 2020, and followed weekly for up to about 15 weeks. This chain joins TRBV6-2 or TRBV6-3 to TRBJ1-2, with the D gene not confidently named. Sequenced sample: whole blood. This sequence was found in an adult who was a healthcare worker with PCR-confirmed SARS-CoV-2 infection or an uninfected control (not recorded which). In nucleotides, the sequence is TGTGCCAGCAGTTATAACTATGGCTACACCTTC. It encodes CASSYNYGYTF.